These T cell receptor beta chains were read from a single sample in a study of cytomegalovirus exposure and HLA in healthy donors. Only in-frame clones appear in the TCRdb table, and some are missing; sequencing was by immunoSEQ multiplex PCR. The sample records almost 80,000 clones, roughly 69% being singletons. Sequencing was done on a sample of PBMCs. Source of these receptors: a woman aged 45 to 65 in good health and CMV-seropositive. CDR3s include the opening cysteine and the closing phenylalanine or tryptophan. D genes are given only for firm matches. The listing skips clone size in some rows; elsewhere it reads once, few, many or a size class.

j_call v_call d_call clone_size cdr3_aa cdr3_nt
TRBJ2-3 TRBV2 TRBD1 . CASRGTASTDTQYF TGTGCCAGCAGGGGGACAGCTAGCACAGATACGCAGTATTTT
TRBJ2-5 TRBV30 TRBD2 . CAWRRASGGTQYF TGTGCCTGGAGGAGGGCTAGCGGAGGGACCCAGTACTTC
TRBJ2-3 TRBV7-9 . . CASSLGSADTQYF TGTGCCAGCAGCTTAGGGAGTGCGGATACGCAGTATTTT
TRBJ1-2 TRBV18 TRBD1 . CASSIQGANYGYTF TGTGCCAGCTCCATACAGGGGGCTAACTATGGCTACACCTTC
TRBJ2-3 TRBV2 . . CASRGTGDTQYF TGTGCCAGCAGGGGAACAGGGGATACGCAGTATTTT
TRBJ1-3 TRBV18 . . CASSPTVRGNTIYF TGTGCCAGCTCACCAACAGTACGGGGAAACACCATATATTTT
TRBJ2-1 TRBV6-1 . few CASSEARTQFF TGTGCCAGCAGTGAAGCGAGAACGCAGTTCTTC
TRBJ1-5 TRBV4-1 . . CASSPMRRQGNQPQHF TGCGCCAGCAGCCCTATGCGACGACAGGGCAATCAGCCCCAGCATTTT
TRBJ2-5 TRBV19 . . CASRDSSTRETQYF TGTGCCAGTAGGGACAGCAGTACCAGGGAGACCCAGTACTTC
TRBJ2-7 TRBV21-1 . . CASSMSYEQYF TGTGCCAGCAGCATGAGCTACGAGCAGTACTTC
TRBJ2-3 TRBV6-5 . few CASSTVKASRGVNF TGTGCCAGCAGTACCGTGAAGGCTTCCAGAGGCGTGAATTTT
TRBJ2-5 TRBV27 TRBD1 . CASSSAGTVEETQYF TGTGCCAGCAGTTCAGCAGGGACAGTCGAGGAGACCCAGTACTTC
TRBJ2-2 TRBV5-4 TRBD2 . CASSPLAGGPGELFF TGTGCCAGCAGCCCCCTAGCGGGGGGCCCAGGGGAGCTGTTTTTT
TRBJ2-2 TRBV10-3 TRBD1 . CAIMGTGAPHDTGELFF TGTGCCATCATGGGGACAGGGGCACCTCATGACACCGGGGAGCTGTTTTTT
TRBJ1-1 TRBV7-9 . few CASSLNTGTNTEAFF TGTGCCAGCAGCTTAAATACAGGGACGAACACTGAAGCTTTCTTT
TRBJ1-2 TRBV6-6 TRBD1 . CASSPRTGGHYGYTF TGTGCCAGCAGTCCGCGGACAGGGGGTCACTATGGCTACACCTTC
TRBJ2-7 TRBV10-1 . . CASSAVGKRGYEQYF TGCGCCAGCAGTGCGGTGGGTAAAAGAGGTTACGAGCAGTACTTC